These T cell receptor beta chains were read from a single sample in a study of Ad26.COV2.S vaccination and SARS-CoV-2 variants. TCRdb keeps only in-frame clones here, not all; method: immunoSEQ multiplex PCR. The data contain 440,000 or so clones, about 90% of them singletons. Here the sequenced sample was peripheral blood, taken in a trial of Ad26.COV2.S vaccine versus placebo. Source of these receptors: a person between 18 and 60 years old who received the Ad26.COV2.S COVID-19 vaccine or a placebo. CDR3s include the opening cysteine and the closing phenylalanine or tryptophan. Expanded clones are given a class, and other clones once, few, many or no size at all.

len	abundance	v_gene	j_gene	CDR3aa
14	NA	TRBV7-9	TRBJ1-4	CASSTGGQNEKLFF
16	NA	TRBV9	TRBJ1-1	CASSVIPGILNTEAFF
13	NA	TRBV5-4	TRBJ2-1	CASSPNGVHEQFF
17	NA	TRBV7-8	TRBJ2-7	CASSLVGGLAGPYEQYF
15	NA	TRBV5-1	TRBJ2-5	CASSLEDSPGETQYF
14	NA	TRBV7-9	TRBJ2-1	CASSPLREGNEQFF
17	NA	TRBV4-3	TRBJ2-3	CASSQDGAGLSTDTQYF
13	NA	TRBV7-3	TRBJ2-7	CASSPRPAGEQYF
13	NA	TRBV18	TRBJ2-7	CASSQSPSYEQYF
19	few	TRBV28	TRBJ1-3	CASSPVSVGRESSGNTIYF
12	NA	TRBV9	TRBJ1-2	CASSVPGLGYTF
15	NA	TRBV27	TRBJ2-7	CASSFVAGTPYEQYF
17	NA	TRBV21-1	TRBJ2-2	CASSKGYRGRATGELFF
16	NA	TRBV18	TRBJ2-5	CASSPGPSKLQETQYF
20	NA	TRBV4-3	TRBJ2-1	CASSQGVGLAGGQNYNEQFF
17	once	TRBV19	TRBJ2-5	CASSRTRAGAFGETQYF
14	NA	TRBV28	TRBJ2-6	CASGDSAGANVLTF
15	once	TRBV2	TRBJ2-3	CASTTNRQVTDTQYF
14	NA	TRBV11-1	TRBJ2-3	CASSSSGRADTQYF
15	NA	TRBV5-6	TRBJ2-3	CASSLEGTQPDTQYF
12	NA	TRBV5-8	TRBJ1-5	CASSSQGQPQHF
13	NA	TRBV25-1	TRBJ2-7	CASSEMGPYEQYF
11	NA	TRBV6-1	TRBJ1-2	CASSDSILRGF
14	NA	TRBV13	TRBJ2-1	CASSFGTENNEQFF
17	few	TRBV19	TRBJ1-5	CASSMRGLSSGNQPQHF
18	NA	TRBV21-1	TRBJ2-1	CASSKEVSTTSSYNEQFF
15	NA	TRBV5-1	TRBJ2-1	CASRRPGTHYNEQFF
11	NA	TRBV11-3	TRBJ2-2	CASLITGELFF
13	NA	TRBV4-2	TRBJ1-5	CASSQDSNQPQHF